This T cell receptor (beta chain) was obtained from a study of identical twins. Trimming removed 3 bases at V and 0 bases at J, with 19 bases between. The CDR3 covers 18 residues. The sample holds many counts of this clonotype. What it binds is not known. Only healthy Caucasians were included as donors. Study-level points and caveats: Analyses based on zero insertions could be partly confounded by invariant MAIT and iNKT cells.

TCRdb reprocessed the 5' RACE reads via MiXCR and lists one record per CDR3 protein. In the table there are about 220,000 distinct CDR3 sequences, approximately 7.8% of which are singletons. These data also formed part of another study, on yellow fever vaccine responses in identical twins.

The chain employs TRBV12-3 or TRBV12-4 and TRBJ2-3; no clear D gene. Source material: CD8+ T cells sorted from blood. The sequence came from a woman aged 18-29 years in good health. The CDR3 loop reads CASSLVPVMMGSTDTQYF. The CDR3 DNA is TGTGCCAGCAGTTTGGTTCCTGTAATGATGGGTAGCACAGATACGCAGTATTTT.